This T cell receptor (beta chain) stems from a study of blood T cell repertoires in COVID-19. This clone was counted a few times. Trimming took 6 bases from V and 2 from J, leaving 17 bases between them. The germline V gene has CDR1 MNHEY and CDR2 SVGEGT. The CDR3 length is 15 residues. Sequenced by immunoSEQ multiplex PCR; TCRdb stores in-frame clones only, minus some. The data hold about 270,000 clones, with over 75% observed a single time. This clonotype originated in a human donor in a cohort sampled during active COVID-19. The chain joins TRBV6-2 or TRBV6-3 to TRBJ2-7; D might be TRBD1 (6 bases). The sequenced sample consisted of peripheral blood. The CDR3 DNA is TGTGCCAGCAGCACCTCTGGGGGCCTAGCCTACGAGCAGTACTTC. Translation gives CASSTSGGLAYEQYF.